This passage covers 19 T cell receptor beta chains from one sample sequenced in a study of blood T cell repertoires in COVID-19. This table comes from immunoSEQ multiplex PCR, and its TCRdb copy is limited to in-frame clones, with some not included. This sample has 30,000 to 45,000 clones, with 85% to 90% found just once. The material sequenced was peripheral blood. The receptors here all came from a woman in her sixties or seventies with active COVID-19.

The CDR3 sequence: CASSVGQGIPETQYF. The CDR3 DNA sequence: TGTGCCAGCAGCGTAGGGCAGGGAATCCCAGAGACCCAGTACTTC. This chain uses TRBV9 with TRBJ2-5, with D perhaps matching TRBD1 (5 bases). From germline, CDR1 is SGDLS and CDR2 YYNGEE. V was trimmed by 0 bases and J by 4 bases, leaving 13 bases between them. The CDR3 spans 15 residues.

CDR3 region: CASSLERWFRDRGRQETQYF. The CDR3 DNA is TGTGCCAGCAGCTTAGAACGGTGGTTCCGGGACAGGGGTCGCCAAGAGACCCAGTACTTC. The chain couples TRBV7-8 to TRBJ2-5; 10 bases map to TRBD1. Germline V lookup: CDR1 SGHVS, CDR2 FQNEAQ. This CDR3 region has 20 residues. The trim removed 1 base at V and 1 base at J, leaving 15 bases unmatched.

The chain joins TRBV4-3 to TRBJ2-3, with D tentatively TRBD2 (6 bases). The CDR3 spans 15 residues. The V gene's germline CDR1 is LGHNA and CDR2 YSLEER. Trimming took off 1 base at V and 2 bases at J, with 10 bases between the two ends. Written as DNA, the CDR3 is TGCGCCAGCAGCCAAGGGGGACTGCTCACAGATACGCAGTATTTT. Translation gives CASSQGGLLTDTQYF.

V and J are TRBV9 and TRBJ1-1, with D tentatively TRBD1 (5 bases). Germline V CDR1 and CDR2: SGDLS, YYNGEE. This CDR3 spans 14 amino acids. V was clipped by 3 bases and J by 7 bases, with 16 bases between them. The CDR3 region is CASSAGTPPLEAFF. The CDR3 coding sequence is TGTGCCAGCAGCGCCGGGACTCCCCCCCTTGAAGCTTTCTTT.

The count of this clone is one. The chain recombines TRBV10-3 with TRBJ1-1; possible D gene TRBD1, 6 bases. CDR3 length: 13 amino acids. Trimming took 6 bases from V and 4 from J, leaving 12 bases between them. The germline CDR1 and CDR2 sequences are ENHRY and SYGVKD. CDR3: CAIRAGVGTEAFF. The CDR3 nucleotides read TGTGCCATCAGAGCAGGGGTAGGCACTGAAGCTTTCTTT.

The chain links TRBV24-1 to TRBJ2-5; tentative D call: TRBD1 (6 bases). Trimming took off 4 bases at V and 5 bases at J, with 13 bases between the two ends. CDR1 and CDR2 (germline): KGHDR, SFDVKD. The CDR3 length is 14 residues. Here the CDR3 DNA reads TGTGCCACCAGTGACCCGACAGGTCTGGAGACCCAGTACTTC. Amino acid sequence: CATSDPTGLETQYF.

The chain has TRBV19 and TRBJ1-2; D remains ambiguous. The germline V and J ends were trimmed by 3 bases and 5 bases, with 19 bases remaining between them. CDR1 and CDR2 from the germline V gene are LNHDA and SQIVND (reference sequence). The CDR3 is 16 residues long. CDR3 nucleotides: TGTGCCAGTAGTATTGCCTTCGAGTCGCGGGCTTATGGCTACACCTTC. Amino acid sequence: CASSIAFESRAYGYTF.

The chain combines TRBV7-2 with TRBJ2-1, with a weak D call TRBD1 (5 bases). The V gene's germline CDR1 is SGHTA and CDR2 FQGNSA. The CDR3 has 16 amino acids. V lost 0 bases and J lost 9, with 18 bases in between. The CDR3 reads CASSLAWGFSLREQFF. CDR3 coding DNA: TGTGCCAGCAGCTTAGCTTGGGGCTTTAGTTTACGTGAGCAGTTCTTC.

This clone was found once. The chain recombines TRBV28 with TRBJ2-3, with 8 positions matching TRBD2. This CDR3 spans 15 amino acids. V shed 5 bases, J shed 0 bases, and the junction held 4 bases outside the gene matches. Germline CDR1 reads MDHEN; CDR2 reads SYDVKM. The CDR3 is CASSPRGASTDTQYF. CDR3 bases: TGTGCCAGCAGTCCGCGGGGGGCAAGCACAGATACGCAGTATTTT.

This rearrangement joins TRBV30 to TRBJ2-2; possible D gene TRBD2, 7 bases. V lost 2 bases to trimming and J lost 7 bases, with 14 bases between them. Looked up from germline, CDR1 is GTSNPN and CDR2 is SVGIG (reference sequence). The CDR3 sequence is 14 residues long. Here the CDR3 DNA reads TGTGCCTGGAGTTGGGGGGGCGCGGACGGGGAGCTGTTTTTT. Its protein product is CAWSWGGADGELFF.

This chain links TRBV6-1 with TRBJ2-7; D gene uncertain. This CDR3 has 12 amino acids. Germline CDR1 and CDR2: MNHNS and SASEGT. Trimming removed 3 bases at V and 1 base at J, with 4 bases between. The chain's CDR3 is CASSDLSYEQYF. The CDR3 DNA sequence: TGTGCCAGCAGTGACCTTTCCTACGAGCAGTACTTC.

The chain employs TRBV7-2 and TRBJ1-2; TRBD1 is a possible D gene (5 bases). CDR3 length: 13 amino acids. The V end was cut by 5 bases, the J end by 6 bases, with 13 bases between. Germline V gene lookup returns CDR1 SGHTA and CDR2 FQGNSA. CDR3 sequence reads: CASSTTPQDGYTF. The DNA for the CDR3 is TGTGCCAGCAGCACCACGCCACAGGATGGCTACACCTTC. Looking up the rest from reference TRBV7-2 and TRBJ1-2 gives the full variable domain: GAGVSQSPSNKVTEKGKDVELRCDPISGHTALYWYRQSLGQGLEFLIYFQGNSAPDKSGLPSDRFSAERTGGSVSTLTIQRTQQEDSAVYLCASSTTPQDGYTFGSGTRLTVV.

This chain links TRBV29-1 with TRBJ2-3; the D gene is possibly TRBD2 (6 bases). Trimming took off 7 bases at V and 2 bases at J, with 13 bases between the two ends. The germline V gene encodes CDR1 SQVTM and CDR2 ANQGSEA. CDR3 size: 13 residues. The CDR3 region has the DNA TGCAGCGCTAGCGCTCAGGACACAGATACGCAGTATTTT. Its protein product is CSASAQDTDTQYF.

The chain employs TRBV4-1 and TRBJ2-3, with 7 bases identical to TRBD2. V was clipped by 4 bases and J by 1 base; unmatched bases: 2. CDR3 length: 14 residues. Germline CDR1 and CDR2: MGHRA and YSYEKL. The CDR3 nucleotides read TGCGCCAGCAGCCTTCGGGGGGGCACAGATACGCAGTATTTT. This codes for CASSLRGGTDTQYF.

The chain couples TRBV28 to TRBJ2-7, with TRBD1 identical over 10 bases. The V gene end was trimmed by 3 bases and the J gene end by 4 bases; junction bases not matched to a gene: 6. The CDR3 runs to 15 residues. Germline CDR1 and CDR2: MDHEN and SYDVKM. The chain's CDR3 is CASSLVGTGVYEQYF. CDR3 coding DNA: TGTGCCAGCAGTTTGGTTGGGACAGGGGTTTACGAGCAGTACTTC.

A few counts support this clone. The genes are TRBV7-3 and TRBJ1-2; 8 nucleotides agree with TRBD1. The CDR3 is 13 amino acids. Germline V gene data show CDR1 as SGHTA and CDR2 as FQGTGA. The V gene end was trimmed by 5 bases and the J gene end by 8 bases; junction bases not matched to a gene: 7. CDR3 sequence reads: CASSPGGAGGYTF. DNA for the CDR3: TGTGCCAGCAGCCCAGGGGGCGCGGGCGGCTACACCTTC. Together with reference TRBV7-3 and TRBJ1-2, the CDR3 gives the full variable domain: GAGVSQTPSNKVTEKGKYVELRCDPISGHTALYWYRQSLGQGPEFLIYFQGTGAADDSGLPNDRFFAVRPEGSVSTLKIQRTERGDSAVYLCASSPGGAGGYTFGSGTRLTVV.

V and J are TRBV7-3 and TRBJ2-1; TRBD2 is a possible D gene (7 bases). CDR3 size: 16 residues. CDR1 and CDR2 (germline): SGHTA, FQGTGA. V gave up 4 bases and J gave up 4 bases, with 17 bases separating them. The CDR3 spells CASSSLGGAKYNEQFF. The DNA for the CDR3 is TGTGCCAGCAGCTCCCTTGGGGGGGCCAAATACAATGAGCAGTTCTTC.

V usage is TRBV10-3 and J usage is TRBJ2-2; 12 positions match TRBD2. From germline, CDR1 is ENHRY and CDR2 SYGVKD. The length of the CDR3 is 16 residues. Trimming cost V 4 bases and J 0 bases; bases outside gene matches: 0. CDR3 sequence: CAISGTSGANTGELFF. CDR3 nucleotides: TGTGCCATCAGTGGGACTAGCGGGGCGAACACCGGGGAGCTGTTTTTT.

V is TRBV10-3 and J is TRBJ2-5; no reliable D call. The CDR3 covers 11 residues. Germline lookup yields CDR1 ENHRY and CDR2 SYGVKD. V was clipped by 4 bases and J by 5 bases, with 5 bases between them. CDR3 protein: CAISGGETQYF. In nucleotides, the CDR3 is TGTGCCATCAGTGGCGGCGAGACCCAGTACTTC.